The present entry profiles one T cell receptor (beta chain) with its context. The clone's antigen remains unknown. No quality values exist for individual bases; no much larger clone is one base distant. To estimate absolute template abundance from read counts, synthetic TCR analog templates were spiked into each PCR. The immunoSEQ assay used bias-controlled V and J gene primers to amplify TCRbeta CDR3 regions from genomic DNA. Sequencing of rearranged TCRbeta segments was performed at approximately 20X coverage. The source study handled its data this way. Sequencing errors were corrected by clustering and CDR3s were annotated against IMGT to assign V, D and J genes. Out-of-frame and stop-codon sequences were excluded, and only productive TCRbeta rearrangements were used in downstream analyses. Clonality was calculated as one minus the Shannon entropy normalized by the log of the number of unique productive sequences. Fisher's exact test with Benjamini-Hochberg correction, at a threshold of adjusted p below 0.01, was used to find clones that differed between time points or between blood and tumor. The table comes from immuneACCESS by way of TCRdb, which keeps in-frame sequences with V and J called. Part of the clones is missing from these tables; in studies checked, under half for an unresolved V gene and the rest for unknown reasons. That table is the source of V, J and clone size, and D and trimming were worked out from the DNA. Within this sample are some 120,000 clones, with roughly 83% of them counted one time only. The ten largest clonotypes hold 2.5% to 3.5% of the sample.

This sample is part of a study of PD-L1 blockade in urothelial cancer (dated by TCRdb to about 2017). About the full investigation: Therapy was started in about 2014 for all patients, and atezolizumab 1,200 mg was administered intravenously every 3 weeks. The study was an exploratory multi-omic analysis of somatic, immune and clinical correlates of response to PD-L1 blockade with atezolizumab in urothelial cancer. Patients had an ECOG performance status of 0 or 1 and had received between 0 and 3 prior chemotherapy regimens. Blood samples gave a median of roughly 150,000 T cells and 83,000 or so unique TCRs, with a median clonality of 0.080. About nine tenths of the roughly 29 patients were males with bladder-origin urothelial cancer, and about 60% of the 29 reported a prior smoking history. Blood samples were analyzed at 3 weeks after treatment start (second dose) and at 6 weeks after treatment start. Pretreatment blood TCR-seq was available for fewer than 30 patients, at least one posttreatment blood collection was obtained for approximately 25 patients, and tumor TCR-seq was available for approximately 25 patients. TCR sequencing covered pretreatment tumor samples and matched, serially collected peripheral blood taken before and after atezolizumab treatment. Durable clinical benefit was achieved by nine patients but not by the remaining 20. In the same patients, pretreatment tumors underwent whole exome sequencing and RNA sequencing in addition to TCR sequencing. Progression-free survival longer than 6 months counted as durable clinical benefit, and TCR features were additionally tested against both progression-free and overall survival. Overall study outcomes, separate from this receptor: A pretreatment peripheral blood TCR clonality below the median was linked to improved progression-free and overall survival. Greater expansion of tumor-associated TCR clones in peripheral blood 3 weeks after the start of treatment was observed in patients with durable benefit (n ≈ 22, p = 0.022). Because the sample size was small (n ≈ 27) and many exploratory analyses were performed, the results are intended to be hypothesis-generating.

The time point label, read with the paper, signifies: pretreatment peripheral blood. A total of 25 to 30 patients with locally advanced or metastatic urothelial carcinoma, treated at Memorial Sloan Kettering on a trial protocol, made up the cohort. Peripheral blood mononuclear cells were collected pretreatment and during treatment, at between 1 and 8 total time points per patient. The Qiagen DNeasy Blood extraction kit was used to purify genomic DNA from total PBMCs and tumor samples. PBMCs were collected pretreatment and during treatment, and were isolated and stored as previously described. V loses 7 bases at its end and J loses 0 bases; junction bases beyond the gene matches: 5. Via the germline V gene, CDR1 is MDHEN and CDR2 SYDVKM. The CDR3 runs 14 residues from the cysteine to the phenylalanine. Only the CDR3 portion is preserved as DNA: 42 bases, with reading frame beginning at the first base.

Here the sequenced sample was PBMCs, taken around atezolizumab (anti-PD-L1) treatment. The chain employs TRBV28 and TRBJ1-1; 7 bases in the junction line up with TRBD1. This clonotype was sampled from a middle-aged man with urothelial cancer. Read as DNA, the sequence is TGTGCCAGCATTCCCAGGGGGATGAACACTGAAGCTTTCTTT. It codes for CASIPRGMNTEAFF.